The 4 T cell receptor beta chains below all came from one sample that was sequenced in a study of T cells in Graves' hyperthyroidism and ophthalmopathy. Using RNA transcripts as the source, TCR beta CDR3 regions were amplified. When the TCR CDR3 underwent first-round RT-PCR, the HTBI primer set was used. TCRdb re-analysed the multiplex PCR reads in MiXCR, keeping a single row per CDR3 protein. Altogether roughly 710,000 distinct CDR3 sequences are present, approximately 36% being singletons, with the ten largest covering around 30%. Sequenced material: blood. These receptors all stem from a woman aged 35 to 49 with Graves' hyperthyroidism.

This clonotype showed up many times. The rearrangement uses TRBV2 and TRBJ2-7; the D is unclear. Germline CDR1 and CDR2: SNHLY and FYNNEI. Trimming shortened V by 11 bases and J by 6 bases, and 20 bases separated the two germline ends. This CDR3 spans 13 amino acids. In DNA, the CDR3 is TGTGCCCAGCAAAATGGACGGGCCACCGAGCAGTACTTC. Translation: CAQQNGRATEQYF.

This clonotype was recorded only once. The J gene is TRBJ1-4, the V gene TRBV10-3, with D perhaps TRBD1 (6 bases). The V gene's germline CDR1 is ENHRY and CDR2 SYGVKD. This CDR3 region has 14 residues. V dropped 5 bases and J dropped 5 bases, with 12 bases sitting between them. The CDR3 DNA sequence: TGTGCCATCAGTTCAGGACAGCTGAATGAAAAACTGTTTTTT. It encodes CAISSGQLNEKLFF.

Turning to this clonotype: A much larger clone differs from this one at a single base, so this may be a read error. The chain is built from TRBV11-2 and TRBJ1-1; tentative D call: TRBD1 (6 bases). The CDR3 is made up of 12 amino acids. Germline V CDR1 and CDR2: SGHAT, FQNNGV. CDR3 in amino acids: CASKPGHPGASF. The CDR3 nucleotides read TGTGCCAGCAAACCGGGACACCCGGGAGCTTCCTTT. The full variable domain, rest sourced from reference TRBV11-2 and TRBJ1-1, is EAGVAQSPRYKIIEKRQSVAFWCNPISGHATLYWYQQILGQGPKLLIQFQNNGVVDDSQLPKDRFSAERLKGVDSTLKIQPAKLEDSAVYLCASKPGHPGASFGQGTRLTVV.

The chain couples TRBV28 to TRBJ2-7; TRBD1 might be the D (6 bases). The CDR3 totals 15 residues. Germline CDR1 reads MDHEN; CDR2 reads SYDVKM. Trimming shortened V by 2 bases and J by 0 bases, and 11 bases separated the two germline ends. This CDR3 reads CASSLPGAPSYEQYF. As DNA, the CDR3 is TGTGCCAGCAGTTTACCAGGGGCCCCCTCCTACGAGCAGTACTTC.